This TCR beta chain was captured in a study of beta chain features in type 1 diabetes. Study as a whole: Patients and healthy donors were similar in age, gender and cell yields. Findings and limits, study-wide: Equally in patients and controls, PCR might preferentially amplify shorter templates. In every one of the four CD4+ subsets, TCRB CDR3s were moderately but significantly shorter in Type 1 diabetes patients.

Concerning this clone itself: Its antigen remains unknown.

Germline loops: CDR1 SEHNR, CDR2 FQNEAQ (reference sequence). Between the trimmed V and J ends, which lost 2 bases and 5 bases, there was a span of 12 bases. CDR3 length equals 14 residues. Expressed TCRB transcripts got sequenced, as all isolated RNA was reverse transcribed. Data came from immunoSEQ multiplex PCR; TCRdb stores just in-frame clones and leaves some out. The data contain about 400,000 clones, roughly 12% of them singletons. The sample consisted of naive CD4+ T cells from blood. V and J are TRBV7-9 and TRBJ1-2; no definite D call. The receptor was isolated from a woman between 18 and 29 years old with type 1 diabetes. CDR3 nucleotides: TGTGCCAGCAGCTTAACGGGGTCCACTTATGGCTACACCTTC. Translation gives CASSLTGSTYGYTF.